This T cell receptor (beta chain) was captured by sequencing in a study of blood T cell repertoires in COVID-19. Study in general: In each case, the material was cDNA or gDNA derived from T cells, B-cell-depleted T cells, or PBMCs.

Original handling: Using reference gene primer amplification, nucleated cell counts were estimated. Profiled with immunoSEQ multiplex PCR; TCRdb holds only in-frame clones, not every one. V and J calls and clone size come straight from that table; D and trimming were deduced from the DNA. The table has a few hundred thousand clones, about 89% seen once. The CDR3 sequence is 15 residues long. With V trimmed by 3 bases and J by 5 bases, 8 bases remained unmatched. The germline V gene encodes CDR1 LNHDA and CDR2 SQIVND (reference sequence). The genes are TRBV19 and TRBJ2-5, with 8 bases that match TRBD1. The sequence was obtained from a woman aged 55-69 years with acute or convalescent COVID-19. The specimen was peripheral blood. CDR3 in amino acids: CASSIGQGARETQYF. In nucleotides, the CDR3 is TGTGCCAGTAGTATTGGCCAGGGGGCGCGGGAGACCCAGTACTTC. Full variable domain (remainder filled in from reference TRBV19 and TRBJ2-5): DGGITQSPKYLFRKEGQNVTLSCEQNLNHDAMYWYRQDPGQGLRLIYYSQIVNDFQKGDIAEGYSVSREKKESFPLTVTSAQKNPTAFYLCASSIGQGARETQYFGPGTRLLVL.